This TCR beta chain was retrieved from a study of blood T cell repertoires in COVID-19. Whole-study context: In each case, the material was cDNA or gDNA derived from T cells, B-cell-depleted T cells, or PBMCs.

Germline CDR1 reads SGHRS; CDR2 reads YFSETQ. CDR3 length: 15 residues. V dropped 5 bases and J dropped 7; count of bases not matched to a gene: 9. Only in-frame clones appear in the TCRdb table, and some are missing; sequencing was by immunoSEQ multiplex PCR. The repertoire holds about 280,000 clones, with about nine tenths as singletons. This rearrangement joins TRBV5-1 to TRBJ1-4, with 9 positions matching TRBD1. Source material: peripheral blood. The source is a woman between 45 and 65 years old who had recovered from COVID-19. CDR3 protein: CASSLWTGAGEKLFF. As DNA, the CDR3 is TGCGCCAGCAGTCTCTGGACAGGGGCTGGTGAAAAACTGTTTTTT.